This passage covers 23 T cell receptor beta chains from one sample sequenced in a study of cytomegalovirus exposure and HLA in healthy donors (dated by TCRdb to the late 2010s). Library prep was done by the immunoSEQ multiplex PCR assay. The multiplex PCR relied on a mix of 60 forward primers for TCR Vbeta segments and 13 reverse primers for TCR Jbeta segments. This immuneACCESS table, as held by TCRdb, lists in-frame sequences with V and J called but not all clones. Of the missing ones, under half trace to an unresolved V gene in checked studies; the others have no known cause. Here the sample has about 70,000 clones; 65% to 80% occur a single time. Around a sixth of the sample goes to the ten largest clones. Sequencing was carried out using PBMCs. These receptors were collected from a man aged 35-49 years in good health and CMV-seropositive.

This rearrangement joins TRBV7-3 to TRBJ2-1, with TRBD1 as a possible D gene (6 bases). The CDR3 consists of 14 residues. Trimming shortened V by 0 bases and J by 8 bases, and 11 bases separated the two germline ends. The germline V gene encodes CDR1 SGHTA and CDR2 FQGTGA. CDR3 sequence (DNA): TGTGCCAGCAGCTTAACCCCACAGGGCCATGAGCAGTTCTTC. Protein sequence: CASSLTPQGHEQFF.

This clone was counted a few times. The J gene is TRBJ2-7, the V gene TRBV7-8; D is ambiguous. CDR1 is SGHVS, CDR2 FQNEAQ, per germline. The CDR3 is made up of 12 amino acids. V gave up 1 base and J gave up 8 bases, with 9 bases separating them. Here the CDR3 reads CASSLDRRQQYF. For the CDR3, the DNA is TGTGCCAGCAGCTTAGACAGACGGCAGCAGTACTTC.

The rearrangement joins TRBV30 to TRBJ1-5; D is uncertain. Germline V lookup: CDR1 GTSNPN, CDR2 SVGIG (reference sequence). V lost 4 bases to trimming and J lost 1 base, with 8 bases between them. CDR3 length equals 13 residues. The CDR3 protein is CAWTQQSNQPQHF. CDR3 in DNA: TGTGCCTGGACCCAACAGAGCAATCAGCCCCAGCATTTT.

V is TRBV4-1 and J is TRBJ1-6, with D maybe TRBD1 (6 bases). V gave up 4 bases and J gave up 3 bases, with 13 bases separating them. Germline V gene lookup returns CDR1 MGHRA and CDR2 YSYEKL. CDR3 length: 16 amino acids. CDR3 DNA sequence: TGCGCCAGCAGCCGCCAGCAAGGGGGCTATAATTCACCCCTCCACTTT. Encoded protein: CASSRQQGGYNSPLHF.

This clone was found a few times. This chain connects TRBV4-3 to TRBJ2-1, with 12 nucleotides matching TRBD2. Germline CDR1 is LGHNA and CDR2 is YSLEER. V shed 0 bases, J shed 3 bases, and the junction held 0 bases outside the gene matches. CDR3 length equals 16 residues. CDR3: CASSQETSGSYNEQFF. The CDR3 DNA follows: TGCGCCAGCAGCCAAGAGACTAGCGGGAGCTACAATGAGCAGTTCTTC.

This chain joins TRBV2 and TRBJ2-7; tentative D call: TRBD1 (6 bases). The germline V and J ends were trimmed by 3 bases and 2 bases, with 17 bases remaining between them. Per the germline V gene, CDR1 is SNHLY and CDR2 is FYNNEI. There are 16 residues in the CDR3. For the CDR3, the DNA is TGTGCCAGCAGTGAGGTGCCAGGGGTGATCCCCTACGAGCAGTACTTC. This gives the protein CASSEVPGVIPYEQYF.

V is TRBV7-6 and J is TRBJ2-1; D possibly corresponds to TRBD2 (6 bases). In germline, CDR1 is SGHVS, CDR2 FNYEAQ. V lost 4 bases and J lost 7, with 11 bases in between. CDR3 length equals 13 residues. CDR3 residues: CASSSLARNEQFF. The DNA of the CDR3 is TGTGCCAGCAGCTCTCTAGCGCGAAATGAGCAGTTCTTC.

The CDR3 DNA follows: TGTGCCAGCAGCTTGGTTAGTTGGCAGGGGGGCTACGAGCAGTACTTC. Translated: CASSLVSWQGGYEQYF. This chain links TRBV5-6 with TRBJ2-7, with D perhaps matching TRBD1 (7 bases). V lost 0 bases, J lost 3 bases, and 16 bases lay in between. CDR1 is SGHDT and CDR2 is YYEEEE in the germline V gene. The CDR3 totals 16 residues.

This sequence joins TRBV10-3 and TRBJ1-1; D is possibly TRBD1 (6 bases). The CDR3 runs to 11 residues. Germline V gene sequence: CDR1 ENHRY, CDR2 SYGVKD. V was cut by 6 bases and J by 4 bases, with 6 bases left in between. CDR3 in DNA: TGTGCCATCAGGGACAGCACTGAAGCTTTCTTT. Translation: CAIRDSTEAFF.

CDR3 in DNA: TGTGCCAGCAGCATAGGACAGGGCTCCTACAATGAGCAGTTCTTC. As protein: CASSIGQGSYNEQFF. The J gene is TRBJ2-1, the V gene TRBV5-4, with 8 bases matching TRBD1. There are 15 residues in the CDR3. The junction had 3 bases not matched to a gene; V was cut back by 4 bases and J by 0 bases. CDR1 SGHNT and CDR2 YYREEE come from the germline V gene (reference sequence).

The chain is built from TRBV4-2 and TRBJ1-2; no definite D call. Trimming took 1 base from V and 4 from J, leaving 13 bases between them. The CDR3 length is 15 residues. Germline V gene data show CDR1 as LGHNA and CDR2 as YNFKEQ. The CDR3 loop is CASSQGIDNSYGYTF. CDR3 coding DNA: TGTGCCAGCAGCCAAGGGATTGACAACTCCTATGGCTACACCTTC.

V is TRBV12-5 and J is TRBJ2-7, with 14 bases lining up with TRBD2. Trimming removed 5 bases from V and 1 base from J; junction bases left unmatched: 1. CDR1 is LGHNT and CDR2 is FRNRAP in the germline V gene. The CDR3 spans 15 residues. Here the CDR3 reads CASGRLAGGSYEQYF. CDR3 DNA: TGTGCTAGTGGTAGACTAGCGGGGGGGTCCTACGAGCAGTACTTC.

A word on this clone: The junction shows a germline mismatch at one end, possibly a read error. The chain combines TRBV6-1 with TRBJ2-7; 10 nucleotides line up with TRBD2. The CDR3 length is 15 residues. Germline CDR1 and CDR2: MNHNS and SASEGT. In DNA form, the CDR3 reads TGTGCCAGCAGTGATGAAATGGGACTAGCGCCCACCCGGAACTTC. It yields the protein CASSDEMGLAPTRNF.

This clone was found a few times. The rearrangement joins TRBV27 to TRBJ1-4; weak D call: TRBD1 (5 bases). The germline V and J ends were trimmed by 1 base and 6 bases, with 12 bases remaining between them. The CDR3 sequence is 15 residues long. Germline assignment: CDR1 MNHEY and CDR2 SMNVEV (reference sequence). CDR3 bases: TGTGCCAGCAGTTTATGGGGCAGGGAGGATGAAAAACTGTTTTTT. It specifies CASSLWGREDEKLFF.

The chain employs TRBV30 and TRBJ2-5; 13 bases fit TRBD2. This CDR3 has 15 amino acids. V gave up 1 base and J gave up 2 bases; unmatched junction bases: 1. Germline V gene lookup returns CDR1 GTSNPN and CDR2 SVGIG (reference sequence). Here the CDR3 reads CAWSEGLAGQETQYF. The CDR3 DNA sequence: TGTGCCTGGAGTGAGGGACTAGCGGGACAAGAGACCCAGTACTTC.

In DNA, the CDR3 is TGTGCCAGCAGTGAAGAGGCGGGGGGGCCCCAGTTCTTC. This translates into CASSEEAGGPQFF. V and J are TRBV6-1 and TRBJ2-1, with 9 bases that match TRBD2. There are 13 residues in the CDR3. From germline, CDR1 is MNHNS and CDR2 SASEGT. Trimming cost V 1 base and J 13 bases; bases outside gene matches: 5.

The chain links TRBV5-1 to TRBJ2-5; weak D call: TRBD2 (6 bases). This CDR3 region has 14 residues. Trimming removed 0 bases from V and 5 bases from J, with 11 bases in between. CDR1 and CDR2 from the germline V gene are SGHRS and YFSETQ. The CDR3 spells CASSLGSGRETQYF. CDR3 coding DNA: TGCGCCAGCAGCTTGGGGTCAGGGAGGGAGACCCAGTACTTC.

This chain uses TRBV12-5 with TRBJ1-1; D is perhaps TRBD1 (5 bases). In germline, CDR1 is LGHNT, CDR2 FRNRAP. With 0 bases removed from V and 3 bases from J, the gap between germline ends came to 5 bases. The CDR3 consists of 13 residues. CDR3: CASGLVGDTEAFF. CDR3 nucleotide sequence: TGTGCTAGTGGTTTGGTAGGGGACACTGAAGCTTTCTTT.

CDR3 protein: CASSREGQASTEAFF. DNA of the CDR3: TGTGCCAGCAGTCGCGAGGGACAGGCGTCCACTGAAGCTTTCTTT. This sequence joins TRBV6-5 and TRBJ1-1; 8 bases are a match to TRBD1. The ends lost 5 bases at V and 4 bases at J; junction bases unmatched: 9. This CDR3 region has 15 residues. The germline CDR1 and CDR2 sequences are MNHEY and SVGAGI.

The V gene is TRBV29-1, the J gene TRBJ1-2, with a weak D call TRBD1 (6 bases). The CDR3 loop spans 12 amino acids. V gave up 6 bases and J gave up 4 bases, with 12 bases separating them. In germline, CDR1 is SQVTM, CDR2 ANQGSEA. In DNA form, the CDR3 reads TGCAGCGTGGGGGGGGCCTCCTATGGCTACACCTTC. It encodes CSVGGASYGYTF. The whole variable domain, remainder taken from reference TRBV29-1 and TRBJ1-2, is SAVISQKPSRDICQRGTSLTIQCQVDSQVTMMFWYRQQPGQSLTLIATANQGSEATYESGFVIDKFPISRPNLTFSTLTVSNMSPEDSSIYLCSVGGASYGYTFGSGTRLTVV.

This clone has only a few counts. The chain couples TRBV25-1 to TRBJ1-4; unclear D gene. Per germline, CDR1 MGHDK and CDR2 SYGVNS. The V gene lost 6 bases and the J gene lost 7 bases, with 18 bases spanning the gap. The CDR3 is 15 amino acids. CDR3 amino acids: CASRGGAGGSEKLFF. The CDR3 DNA sequence: TGTGCCAGCAGAGGTGGCGCAGGTGGGAGTGAAAAACTGTTTTTT.

Here the CDR3 reads CASRVDRANEQFF. The CDR3 coding sequence is TGCGCCAGCAGGGTTGACAGGGCCAATGAGCAGTTCTTC. The rearrangement links TRBV5-1 to TRBJ2-1, with 7 nucleotides matching TRBD1. With V trimmed by 5 bases and J by 6 bases, 5 bases remained unmatched. The CDR3 has 13 amino acids. Germline values: CDR1 SGHRS, CDR2 YFSETQ.

This chain uses TRBV30 with TRBJ1-4; D perhaps matches TRBD1 (6 bases). Germline V gene data show CDR1 as GTSNPN and CDR2 as SVGIG (reference sequence). This CDR3 contains 14 residues. Trimming shortened V by 1 base and J by 4 bases, and 10 bases separated the two germline ends. Here the CDR3 DNA reads TGTGCCTGGAGTGGAGGGGGAAATAATGAAAAACTGTTTTTT. It is translated as CAWSGGGNNEKLFF.